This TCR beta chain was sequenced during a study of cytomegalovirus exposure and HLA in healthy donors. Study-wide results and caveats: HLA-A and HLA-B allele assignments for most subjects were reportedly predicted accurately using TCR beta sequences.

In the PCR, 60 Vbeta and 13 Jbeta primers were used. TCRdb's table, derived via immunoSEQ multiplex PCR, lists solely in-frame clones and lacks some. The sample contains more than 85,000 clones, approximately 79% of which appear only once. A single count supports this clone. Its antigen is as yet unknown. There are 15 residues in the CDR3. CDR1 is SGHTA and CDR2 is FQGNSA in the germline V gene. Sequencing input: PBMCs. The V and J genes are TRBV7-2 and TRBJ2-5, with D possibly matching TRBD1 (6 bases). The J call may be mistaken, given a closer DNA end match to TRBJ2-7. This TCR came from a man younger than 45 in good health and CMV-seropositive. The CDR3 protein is CASSLDTRGGYEQYF. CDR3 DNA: TGTGCCAGCAGCTTAGACACCAGGGGCGGTTACGAGCAGTACTTC.